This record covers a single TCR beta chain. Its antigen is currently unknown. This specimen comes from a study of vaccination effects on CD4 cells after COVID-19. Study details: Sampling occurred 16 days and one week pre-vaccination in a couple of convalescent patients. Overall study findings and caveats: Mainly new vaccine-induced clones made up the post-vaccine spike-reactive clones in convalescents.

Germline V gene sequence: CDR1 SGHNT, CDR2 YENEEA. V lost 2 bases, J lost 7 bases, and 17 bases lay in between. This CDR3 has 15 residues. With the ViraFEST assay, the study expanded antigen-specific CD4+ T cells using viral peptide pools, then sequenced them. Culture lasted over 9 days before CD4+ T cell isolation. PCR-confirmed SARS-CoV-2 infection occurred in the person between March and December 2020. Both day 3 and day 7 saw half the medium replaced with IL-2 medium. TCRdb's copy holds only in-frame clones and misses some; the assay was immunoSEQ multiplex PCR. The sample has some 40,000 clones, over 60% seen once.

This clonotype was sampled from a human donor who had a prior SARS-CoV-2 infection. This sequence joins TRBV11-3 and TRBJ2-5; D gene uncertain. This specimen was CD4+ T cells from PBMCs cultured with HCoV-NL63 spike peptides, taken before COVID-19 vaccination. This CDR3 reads CASSLLPDPWWTQYF. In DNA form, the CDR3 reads TGTGCCAGCAGCTTACTTCCGGACCCCTGGTGGACCCAGTACTTC.